This T cell receptor beta chain is drawn from a study of identical twins. Findings and limits, study-wide: Conclusions leaned on cross-sectional statistical analysis and did not track the same donors over time. Partial confounding of zero-insertion analyses by invariant MAIT and iNKT cells was possible.

Donors uniformly comprised healthy Caucasians. Germline values: CDR1 SGHRS, CDR2 YFSETQ. This CDR3 is built from 18 residues. V was cut by 4 bases and J by 1 base, with 18 bases left in between. This clonotype was seen a handful of times. Its specificity is unknown. MiXCR was run by TCRdb on the 5' RACE reads, yielding one entry per CDR3 protein. The table lists nearly 650,000 distinct CDR3 sequences, just over 7% of them singletons, with roughly 1.6% in the top ten. The same specimen was also included in a second study, on yellow fever vaccine responses in identical twins.

V usage is TRBV5-1 and J usage is TRBJ2-6; a possible D gene is TRBD1 (5 bases). This receptor was taken from a woman under 30 in good health. Sequences were obtained from PBMCs. CDR3 DNA sequence: TGCGCCAGCAGCCGACAGCTCATAATTTTTTCTGGGGCCAACGTCCTGACTTTC. Translated, it gives CASSRQLIIFSGANVLTF.